This T cell receptor beta chain was sequenced for a study of T cells in Graves' hyperthyroidism and ophthalmopathy. Remarks on this clonotype: Its antigen is as yet unknown.

Amplification of TCR beta CDR3 regions used RNA as the template. First-round RT-PCR targeting the TCR CDR3 was performed with the HTBI primer set. A single record per CDR3 protein comes from TCRdb applying MiXCR to the multiplex PCR reads. This table holds 660,000 or so distinct CDR3 sequences, about 45% found once. Per the germline V gene, CDR1 is DFQATT and CDR2 is SNEGSKA (reference sequence). The V end lost 4 bases, the J end lost 8 bases, and 11 bases lay between the germline ends. The CDR3 is 11 residues long. Study-wide points: Most clonotypes that expanded in the thyroid above 0.001 also showed up in blood.

This chain connects TRBV20-1 to TRBJ1-2; TRBD1 is a possible D gene (6 bases). This TCR came from an adult man with Graves' disease, either hyperthyroidism or ophthalmopathy (not recorded which). Sequencing was performed on peripheral blood or thyroid tissue (not recorded which). For the CDR3, the DNA is TGCAGTGCTACCGCAACAGGGGGCTACACCTTC. Translated: CSATATGGYTF.